This paragraph reports one T cell receptor beta chain. How the authors handled the data: Estimation of nucleated cell counts was performed using reference gene primer amplification. The assay was immunoSEQ multiplex PCR, and TCRdb's table has in-frame clones only and misses some. D and trimming come from the DNA, and the V and J calls and clone size come from that table. The data show 310,000 or so clones, with 80% to 90% seen just once and around 1.2% held by the top ten. The source of the sample is a study of blood T cell repertoires in COVID-19. About the study: Material from acute and convalescent COVID-19 was sourced from the United States, Italy and Spain. Nucleic acid was either cDNA or gDNA, and it came from T cells, B-cell-depleted T cells, or PBMCs.

Germline CDR1 is MNHEY and CDR2 is SMNVEV (reference sequence). CDR3 length: 13 residues. V was cut by 7 bases and J by 2 bases, with 9 bases left in between. The TCR was taken from a woman aged 50 to 60 with acute or convalescent COVID-19. Material: peripheral blood. The chain carries TRBV27 and TRBJ1-3; no reliable D call. CDR3 sequence: CASTSPTGNTIYF. The CDR3 DNA reads as TGTGCCAGCACGAGTCCTACTGGAAACACCATATATTTT.